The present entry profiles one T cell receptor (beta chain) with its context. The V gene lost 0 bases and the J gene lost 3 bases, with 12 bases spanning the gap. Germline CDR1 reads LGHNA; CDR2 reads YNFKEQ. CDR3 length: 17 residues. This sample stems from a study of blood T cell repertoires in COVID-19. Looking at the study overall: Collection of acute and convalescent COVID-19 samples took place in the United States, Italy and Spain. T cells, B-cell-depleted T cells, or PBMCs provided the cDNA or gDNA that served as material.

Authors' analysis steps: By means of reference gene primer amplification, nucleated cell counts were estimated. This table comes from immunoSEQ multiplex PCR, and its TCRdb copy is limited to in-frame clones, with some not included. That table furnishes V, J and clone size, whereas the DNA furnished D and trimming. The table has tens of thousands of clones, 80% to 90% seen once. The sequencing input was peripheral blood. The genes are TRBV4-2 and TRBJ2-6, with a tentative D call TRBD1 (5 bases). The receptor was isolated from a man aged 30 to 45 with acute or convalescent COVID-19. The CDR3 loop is CASSQDPPGHGANVLTF. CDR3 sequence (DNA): TGTGCCAGCAGCCAAGATCCCCCAGGGCATGGGGCCAACGTCCTGACTTTC.